One and the same sample provided the 21 T cell receptor beta chains below, sequenced in a study of control samples from healthy donors and cancer patients. Assay: immunoSEQ multiplex PCR; the TCRdb copy retains only in-frame clones and omits some. The repertoire consists of some 200,000 clones, with 75% to 95% occurring once and the leading ten covering about 1.6%. The sample was blood. The receptors come from a woman aged 25 to 39 in good health.

This clone has only one observation. The chain is built from TRBV21-1 and TRBJ1-5; the listed D gene, TRBD1, was not tested against the DNA. TRBV21-1 is designated a pseudogene. CDR3 length: 15 residues. The CDR3 reads CASSKGSGGYQPQHF. As DNA, the CDR3 is TGTGCCAGCAGCAAAGGTTCAGGGGGATATCAGCCCCAGCATTTT.

This CDR3 is CASSVGAGMNTEAFF. The CDR3 nucleotides read TGTGCCAGCAGCGTAGGGGCGGGAATGAACACTGAAGCTTTCTTT. The genes are TRBV9 and TRBJ1-1, with D unclear. The V gene lost 0 bases and the J gene lost 0 bases, with 9 bases spanning the gap. The CDR3 runs to 15 residues. The V gene's germline CDR1 is SGDLS and CDR2 YYNGEE. Full variable domain (rest looked up from reference TRBV9 and TRBJ1-1): DSGVTQTPKHLITATGQRVTLRCSPRSGDLSVYWYQQSLDQGLQFLIQYYNGEERAKGNILERFSAQQFPDLHSELNLSSLELGDSALYFCASSVGAGMNTEAFFGQGTRLTVV.

This chain connects TRBV2 to TRBJ1-5; no reliable D call. The ends were cut back, 9 bases at V and 2 bases at J, with 5 bases in the middle. The CDR3 extends over 11 amino acids. Germline CDR1 is SNHLY and CDR2 is FYNNEI. The CDR3 is CARNCNQPQHF. Here the CDR3 DNA reads TGTGCCAGAAACTGCAATCAGCCCCAGCATTTT.

This rearrangement joins TRBV19 to TRBJ2-5, with D tentatively TRBD2 (5 bases). The V end was cut by 1 base, the J end by 2 bases, with 5 bases between. The CDR3 has 13 residues. Germline CDR1 and CDR2: LNHDA and SQIVND (reference sequence). CDR3 in amino acids: CASSIAGQETQYF. The CDR3 DNA follows: TGTGCCAGTAGTATAGCGGGGCAAGAGACCCAGTACTTC. The full variable domain, its missing parts supplied by reference TRBV19 and TRBJ2-5, is DGGITQSPKYLFRKEGQNVTLSCEQNLNHDAMYWYRQDPGQGLRLIYYSQIVNDFQKGDIAEGYSVSREKKESFPLTVTSAQKNPTAFYLCASSIAGQETQYFGPGTRLLVL.

This rearrangement joins TRBV19 to TRBJ2-1, with 9 bases matching TRBD2. The germline CDR1 and CDR2 sequences are LNHDA and SQIVND (reference sequence). The CDR3 is 15 amino acids. Trimming cost V 4 bases and J 4 bases; bases outside gene matches: 5. The CDR3 sequence is CASSSGRALYNEQFF. Written as DNA, the CDR3 is TGTGCCAGTAGTAGCGGGAGGGCCCTGTACAATGAGCAGTTCTTC.

The chain couples TRBV4-2 to TRBJ2-6; no definite D call. Germline-derived CDR1 and CDR2 are LGHNA and YNFKEQ. The CDR3 length is 16 residues. V lost 0 bases, J lost 0 bases, and 6 bases lay in between. The CDR3: CASSQDGDSGANVLTF. The CDR3 DNA reads as TGTGCCAGCAGCCAAGATGGGGACTCTGGGGCCAACGTCCTGACTTTC.

The genes are TRBV10-3 and TRBJ1-5; D is perhaps TRBD1 (6 bases). V lost 4 bases, J lost 4 bases, and 17 bases lay in between. CDR1 is ENHRY, CDR2 SYGVKD, per germline. This CDR3 contains 16 residues. CDR3 bases: TGTGCCATCAGTGGAACCACAGGGACCGGTAATCAGCCCCAGCATTTT. Translation: CAISGTTGTGNQPQHF.

The chain links TRBV3-1 (or the pseudogene TRBV3-2) to TRBJ2-7; D may match TRBD1 or TRBD2 (6 bases each). Trimming removed 1 base at V and 6 bases at J, with 13 bases between. Germline V CDR1 and CDR2: LGHDT, YNNKEL (reference sequence). The CDR3 has 14 residues. The CDR3 region is CASSQAPGGAEQYF. The CDR3 bases are TGTGCCAGCAGCCAAGCCCCCGGGGGCGCCGAGCAGTACTTC.

The chain has TRBV6-5 and TRBJ1-6; D unclear. V was clipped by 0 bases and J by 8 bases, with 8 bases between them. The CDR3 runs to 14 residues. Germline values: CDR1 MNHEY, CDR2 SVGAGI. The CDR3 reads CASSYSRWDSPLHF. CDR3 bases: TGTGCCAGCAGTTACTCGAGGTGGGATTCACCCCTCCACTTT.

This rearrangement joins TRBV6-5 to TRBJ1-3; D is unclear. Germline V gives CDR1 MNHEY, CDR2 SVGAGI. V dropped 0 bases and J dropped 0 bases, with 3 bases sitting between them. There are 14 residues in the CDR3. The CDR3 sequence: CASSYSSSGNTIYF. In DNA, the CDR3 is TGTGCCAGCAGTTACTCAAGCTCTGGAAACACCATATATTTT.

This clone was recorded a few times. V is TRBV7-2 and J is TRBJ2-7; the match to TRBD1 covers 10 bases. The V and J ends lost 6 bases and 1 base, in that order; junction bases with no gene match: 6. CDR3 size: 15 residues. Per the germline V gene, CDR1 is SGHTA and CDR2 is FQGNSA. CDR3 DNA: TGTGCCAGCAGTCCCCGGACAGGGGGGTCCTACGAGCAGTACTTC. Translated, it gives CASSPRTGGSYEQYF.

V is TRBV7-2 and J is TRBJ2-1, with 14 bases lining up with TRBD2. Unmatched junction bases numbered 4, after V lost 5 bases and J lost 10 bases. Germline CDR1 reads SGHTA; CDR2 reads FQGNSA. This CDR3 spans 14 amino acids. The CDR3 is CASSPGLAGGEQFF. The DNA of the CDR3 is TGTGCCAGCAGCCCCGGACTAGCGGGAGGAGAGCAGTTCTTC.

The chain couples TRBV15 to TRBJ2-1; 13 bases agree with TRBD2. The CDR3 sequence is 17 residues long. Germline V CDR1 and CDR2: LNHNV, YYDKDF (reference sequence). V gave up 1 base and J gave up 5 bases; unmatched junction bases: 5. The CDR3 DNA reads TGTGCCACCAGCAGAGGAGGGGGACTAGCGGGACACAATGAGCAGTTCTTC. Amino acids: CATSRGGGLAGHNEQFF. Looking up the rest from reference TRBV15 and TRBJ2-1 gives the full variable domain: DAMVIQNPRYQVTQFGKPVTLSCSQTLNHNVMYWYQQKSSQAPKLLFHYYDKDFNNEADTPDNFQSRRPNTSFCFLDIRSPGLGDTAMYLCATSRGGGLAGHNEQFFGPGTRLTVL.

The chain couples TRBV28 to TRBJ2-5; D may be TRBD1 (5 bases). Germline V gene lookup returns CDR1 MDHEN and CDR2 SYDVKM. The V and J ends lost 2 bases and 5 bases respectively, with 15 bases between them. The CDR3 spans 15 residues. The CDR3 bases are TGTGCCAGCAGTTTAGAGTCAGGGCTACGGGAGACCCAGTACTTC. It is translated as CASSLESGLRETQYF.

This clone was seen just once. The CDR3 sequence is CASSLKAGGVGELFF. In DNA, the CDR3 is TGTGCCAGCAGCTTAAAGGCAGGGGGGGTCGGGGAGCTGTTTTTT. The chain links TRBV7-2 to TRBJ2-2; D might be TRBD1 or TRBD2, each matching 7 bases. Germline V gene sequence: CDR1 SGHTA, CDR2 FQGNSA. V dropped 2 bases and J dropped 7 bases, with 14 bases sitting between them. The CDR3 length is 15 residues. Using reference TRBV7-2 and TRBJ2-2 for the parts outside the CDR3, the full variable domain is GAGVSQSPSNKVTEKGKDVELRCDPISGHTALYWYRQSLGQGLEFLIYFQGNSAPDKSGLPSDRFSAERTGGSVSTLTIQRTQQEDSAVYLCASSLKAGGVGELFFGEGSRLTVL.

This chain links TRBV4-1 with TRBJ1-5; D gene uncertain. This CDR3 has 15 amino acids. Germline lookup yields CDR1 MGHRA and CDR2 YSYEKL. Trimming took 2 bases from V and 3 from J, leaving 11 bases between them. CDR3 amino acids: CASSQWAGDNQPQHF. CDR3 bases: TGCGCCAGCAGCCAATGGGCAGGCGACAATCAGCCCCAGCATTTT.

This sequence joins TRBV11-2 and TRBJ2-3, with D perhaps matching TRBD2 (6 bases). Germline V gene sequence: CDR1 SGHAT, CDR2 FQNNGV. The CDR3 has 13 amino acids. V gave up 3 bases and J gave up 4 bases, with 8 bases separating them. The CDR3, as DNA: TGTGCCAGCAGCTTGGCTAGCGCAGATACGCAGTATTTT. It encodes CASSLASADTQYF.

In the case of this clone: In the same sample, other DNA sequences code for this CDR3. This chain joins TRBV15 and TRBJ2-7; D gene ambiguous. V lost 0 bases and J 4 bases, leaving 10 bases between the germline ends. The CDR3 is 14 amino acids. Germline CDR1 reads LNHNV; CDR2 reads YYDKDF (reference sequence). The CDR3 here is CATSRDRTSYEQYF. The CDR3 DNA reads TGTGCCACCAGCAGAGACAGGACCTCTTACGAGCAGTACTTC.

This clone was detected only once. V usage is TRBV6-2 or TRBV6-3 and J usage is TRBJ2-5; TRBD2 agrees at 11 bases. J lost 4 bases, V lost 2 bases, and 0 bases had no gene match. The CDR3 contains 14 residues. Germline V gene lookup returns CDR1 MNHEY and CDR2 SVGEGT. The CDR3 here is CASSYGLAGETQYF. The CDR3 DNA reads TGTGCCAGCAGTTACGGACTAGCGGGAGAGACCCAGTACTTC.

This clone was picked up one time. The chain joins TRBV10-1 to TRBJ1-1, with D hard to call. The CDR3 totals 13 residues. Trimming took 3 bases from V and 0 from J, leaving 5 bases between them. In germline, CDR1 is WNHNN, CDR2 SYGVQD (reference sequence). The CDR3 region has the DNA TGCGCCAGCAGTGAATATGTGAACACTGAAGCTTTCTTT. It encodes CASSEYVNTEAFF.

The chain links TRBV6-5 to TRBJ2-7; perhaps TRBD1 as D (5 bases). The CDR3 runs 14 residues. Trimming stripped 5 bases from V and 2 bases from J, with 13 bases between. Germline CDR1 is MNHEY and CDR2 is SVGAGI. The CDR3 DNA reads as TGTGCCAGCAGTAGCTTAGGGGTCACCTACGAGCAGTACTTC. Protein: CASSSLGVTYEQYF.